This T cell receptor (beta chain) was found in a study of blood T cell repertoires in COVID-19. Germline loops: CDR1 SGHRS, CDR2 YFSETQ. Trimming took 0 bases from V and 0 from J, leaving 23 bases between them. The CDR3 loop spans 20 amino acids. This clone was detected once. In the authors' workflow: Amplification from reference gene primers served as the basis for estimated nucleated cell counts. The method was immunoSEQ multiplex PCR; TCRdb's version includes in-frame clones alone and lacks a portion of them. The V and J calls and clone size are taken from that table; D and trimming were inferred from the DNA. The repertoire includes about 120,000 clones, approximately 90% of them detected once, and about 4.1% sits in the top ten.

The specimen was peripheral blood. This sequence was found in a man in his forties with acute or convalescent COVID-19. The J gene is TRBJ2-3, the V gene TRBV5-1; D is possibly TRBD2 (6 bases). The CDR3 is CASSLAVLSPMAGSTDTQYF. The CDR3 nucleotides are TGCGCCAGCAGCTTGGCCGTTCTATCCCCAATGGCGGGAAGCACAGATACGCAGTATTTT.